This TCR beta chain was observed in a study of early T cells in non-severe SARS-CoV-2 infection. This CDR3 has 14 amino acids. V was clipped by 4 bases and J by 2 bases, with 9 bases between them. Germline-derived CDR1 and CDR2 are KGHDR and SFDVKD. Individual cDNA molecules were tagged with unique molecular identifiers, the study reported. TCRdb recomputed calls from the 5' RACE reads with MiXCR, one row per CDR3 protein. The data hold fewer than 35,000 distinct CDR3 sequences, with roughly 4.4% observed a single time. This clonotype has at least ten counts. Source material: whole blood. The chain uses TRBV24-1 and TRBJ2-3; perhaps TRBD1 as D (6 bases). This TCR was recovered from an adult who was a healthcare worker with PCR-confirmed SARS-CoV-2 infection or an uninfected control (not recorded which). CDR3 region: CATSDRTATDTQYF. The CDR3 DNA reads as TGTGCCACCAGTGACCGGACAGCCACAGATACGCAGTATTTT.